This T cell receptor beta chain was retrieved from a study of T cell responses to AZD1222 COVID-19 vaccine. The V end lost 6 bases, the J end lost 4 bases, and 16 bases lay between the germline ends. The CDR3 consists of 15 residues. CDR1 is MDHEN and CDR2 is SYDVKM in the germline V gene. The method was immunoSEQ multiplex PCR; TCRdb's version includes in-frame clones alone and lacks a portion of them. The profile shows 100,000 to 150,000 clones, 89% of them singletons. The receptor's source is an adult in good health. The starting material was peripheral blood, obtained on day 0 of AZD1222 vaccination. The J gene is TRBJ1-5, the V gene TRBV28; D is uncertain. In nucleotides, the CDR3 is TGTGCCAGCAGCGCCCCCCGGGCCGTAAATCAGCCCCAGCATTTT. This sequence encodes CASSAPRAVNQPQHF.